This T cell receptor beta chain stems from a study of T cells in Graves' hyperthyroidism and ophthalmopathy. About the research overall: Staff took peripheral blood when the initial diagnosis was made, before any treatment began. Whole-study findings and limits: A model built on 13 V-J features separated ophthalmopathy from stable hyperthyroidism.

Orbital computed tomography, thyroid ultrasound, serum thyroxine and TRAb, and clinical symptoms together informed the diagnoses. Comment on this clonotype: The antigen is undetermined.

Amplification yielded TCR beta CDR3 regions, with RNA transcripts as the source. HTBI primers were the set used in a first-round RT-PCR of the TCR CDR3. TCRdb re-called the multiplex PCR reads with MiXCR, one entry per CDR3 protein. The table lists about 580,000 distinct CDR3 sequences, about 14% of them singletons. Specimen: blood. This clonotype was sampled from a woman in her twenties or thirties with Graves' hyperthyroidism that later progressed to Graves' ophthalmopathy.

This CDR3 reads CASNQGGMGYEQYF. DNA of the CDR3: TGTGCCAGCAACCAGGGGGGGATGGGCTACGAGCAGTACTTC. V usage is TRBV28 and J usage is TRBJ2-7; D may correspond to TRBD1 or TRBD2 (7 bases each). The CDR3 is made up of 14 amino acids. Trimming left V 7 bases short and J 3 bases short, with 16 bases between. The V gene's germline CDR1 is MDHEN and CDR2 SYDVKM.